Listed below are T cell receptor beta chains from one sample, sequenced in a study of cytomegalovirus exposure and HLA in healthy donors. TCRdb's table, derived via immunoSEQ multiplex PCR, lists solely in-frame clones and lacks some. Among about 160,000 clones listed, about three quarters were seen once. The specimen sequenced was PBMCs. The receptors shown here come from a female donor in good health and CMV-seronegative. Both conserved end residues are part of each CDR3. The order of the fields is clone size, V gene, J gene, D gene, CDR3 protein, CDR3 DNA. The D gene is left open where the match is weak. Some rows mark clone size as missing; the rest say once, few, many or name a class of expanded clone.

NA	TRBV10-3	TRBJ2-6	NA	CAISDRASSSGANVLTF	TGTGCCATCAGTGACAGGGCCTCCTCCTCTGGGGCCAACGTCCTGACTTTC
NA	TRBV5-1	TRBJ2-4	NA	CASRRQESVNIQYF	TGCGCCAGCAGAAGACAGGAGAGCGTAAACATTCAGTACTTC
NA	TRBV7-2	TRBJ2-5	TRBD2	CASSRRTSGEETQYF	TGTGCCAGCAGCCGGAGGACTAGCGGGGAAGAGACCCAGTACTTC
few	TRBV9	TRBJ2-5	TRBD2	CASSVGGGRYGETQYF	TGTGCCAGCAGCGTAGGGGGAGGGAGGTATGGGGAGACCCAGTACTTC
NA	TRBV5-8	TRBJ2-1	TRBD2	CASSNGEGNNEQFF	TGTGCCAGCAGTAATGGGGAGGGAAACAATGAGCAGTTCTTC
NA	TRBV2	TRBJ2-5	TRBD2	CASVQTSGVQETQYF	TGTGCCAGCGTGCAGACTAGCGGGGTCCAAGAGACCCAGTACTTC
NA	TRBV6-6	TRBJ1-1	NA	CASSFARVDTEAFF	TGTGCCAGCAGTTTTGCGAGGGTAGACACTGAAGCTTTCTTT
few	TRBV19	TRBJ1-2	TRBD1	CASSTPQGARGYTF	TGTGCCAGTAGTACCCCACAGGGGGCGCGTGGCTACACCTTC
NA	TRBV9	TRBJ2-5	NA	CASSVEMGYQETQYF	TGTGCCAGCAGCGTAGAGATGGGCTACCAAGAGACCCAGTACTTC
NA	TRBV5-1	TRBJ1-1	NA	CASSPSRSMNTEAFF	TGCGCCAGCAGCCCAAGTCGGAGTATGAACACTGAAGCTTTCTTT
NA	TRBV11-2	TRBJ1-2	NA	CASSLGHNYGYTF	TGTGCCAGCAGCTTAGGACACAACTATGGCTACACCTTC
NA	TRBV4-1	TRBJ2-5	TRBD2	CASSHLGGGSPETQYF	TGCGCCAGCAGCCATCTCGGGGGGGGATCGCCAGAGACCCAGTACTTC